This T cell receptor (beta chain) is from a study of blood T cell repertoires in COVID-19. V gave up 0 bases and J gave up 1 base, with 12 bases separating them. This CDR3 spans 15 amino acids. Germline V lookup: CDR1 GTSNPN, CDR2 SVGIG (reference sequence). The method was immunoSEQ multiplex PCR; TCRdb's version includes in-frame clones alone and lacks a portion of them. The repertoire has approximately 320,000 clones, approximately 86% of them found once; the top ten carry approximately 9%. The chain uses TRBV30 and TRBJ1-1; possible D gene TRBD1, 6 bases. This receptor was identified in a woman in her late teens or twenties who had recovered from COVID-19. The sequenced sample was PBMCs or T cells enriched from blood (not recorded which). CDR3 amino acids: CAWSVWQDRNTEAFF. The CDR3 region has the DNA TGTGCCTGGAGTGTATGGCAGGACAGGAACACTGAAGCTTTCTTT. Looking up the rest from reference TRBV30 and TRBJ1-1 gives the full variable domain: SQTIHQWPATLVQPVGSPLSLECTVEGTSNPNLYWYRQAAGRGLQLLFYSVGIGQISSEVPQNLSASRPQDRQFILSSKKLLLSDSGFYLCAWSVWQDRNTEAFFGQGTRLTVV.